These T cell receptor beta chains were read from a single sample in a study of blood T cell repertoires in COVID-19. Profiling relied on immunoSEQ multiplex PCR, and the TCRdb table lists in-frame clones only, not all of them. The data show some 87,000 clones, 83% seen once. The sample comprised peripheral blood. The receptors shown here come from a man at least 80 years old with active or convalescent COVID-19. The CDR3 runs from the conserved cysteine through the conserved F or W. Fields, in order: J gene, D gene, V gene, clone size, CDR3 protein, CDR3 DNA. A D gene is named only where the DNA matches it firmly. Rows give clone size only sometimes, using once, few, many, or a class for an expanded clone.

j_call: TRBJ1-2
d_call: TRBD1
v_call: TRBV11-2
clone_size: -
cdr3_aa: CASSPRQGVRYTF
cdr3_nt: TGTGCCAGCAGCCCGCGACAGGGGGTACGCTACACCTTC

j_call: TRBJ1-4
d_call: -
v_call: TRBV5-4
clone_size: once
cdr3_aa: CASSPRGANEKLFF
cdr3_nt: TGTGCCAGCAGCCCCCGCGGAGCAAATGAAAAACTGTTTTTT

j_call: TRBJ2-3
d_call: TRBD2
v_call: TRBV5-1
clone_size: -
cdr3_aa: CASSLANLAGTDTQYF
cdr3_nt: TGCGCCAGCAGCTTGGCCAACCTAGCGGGAACGGATACGCAGTATTTT

j_call: TRBJ1-5
d_call: -
v_call: TRBV19
clone_size: -
cdr3_aa: CASSLAGAYSNQPQHF
cdr3_nt: TGTGCCAGTAGTTTGGCGGGGGCATATAGCAATCAGCCCCAGCATTTT

j_call: TRBJ1-4
d_call: TRBD1
v_call: TRBV5-1
clone_size: -
cdr3_aa: CASSPSGTVNEKLFF
cdr3_nt: TGCGCCAGCAGCCCTTCCGGGACAGTTAATGAAAAACTGTTTTTT

j_call: TRBJ1-2
d_call: -
v_call: TRBV11-2
clone_size: -
cdr3_aa: CASSSIWTVQIYGYTF
cdr3_nt: TGTGCCAGCAGCTCGATTTGGACAGTTCAAATCTATGGCTACACCTTC

j_call: TRBJ1-1
d_call: TRBD1
v_call: TRBV5-1
clone_size: -
cdr3_aa: CASSLGRTGMNTEAFF
cdr3_nt: TGCGCCAGCAGCTTGGGCCGGACAGGAATGAACACTGAAGCTTTCTTT

j_call: TRBJ2-1
d_call: -
v_call: TRBV7-9
clone_size: -
cdr3_aa: CASSLSVDEQFF
cdr3_nt: TGTGCCAGCAGCTTATCCGTAGATGAGCAGTTCTTC

j_call: TRBJ1-5
d_call: TRBD1
v_call: TRBV5-4
clone_size: -
cdr3_aa: CASSPDRGRNQPQHF
cdr3_nt: TGTGCCAGCAGCCCGGACAGGGGGCGCAATCAGCCCCAGCATTTT

j_call: TRBJ2-3
d_call: TRBD1
v_call: TRBV5-4
clone_size: -
cdr3_aa: CASSLGTGVADTQYF
cdr3_nt: TGTGCCAGCAGCTTGGGGACAGGGGTGGCAGATACGCAGTATTTT

j_call: TRBJ1-2
d_call: -
v_call: TRBV6-4
clone_size: -
cdr3_aa: CASSESPSANYGYTF
cdr3_nt: TGTGCCAGCAGTGAGTCACCCTCGGCTAACTATGGCTACACCTTC

j_call: TRBJ1-1
d_call: TRBD1
v_call: TRBV28
clone_size: few
cdr3_aa: CSLTPRQGGTEAFF
cdr3_nt: TGTTCTCTAACCCCCCGACAGGGTGGCACTGAAGCTTTCTTT

j_call: TRBJ2-7
d_call: -
v_call: TRBV19
clone_size: -
cdr3_aa: CASKGRVGEQYF
cdr3_nt: TGTGCCAGTAAGGGCAGGGTAGGAGAGCAGTACTTC

j_call: TRBJ1-1
d_call: -
v_call: TRBV11-2
clone_size: -
cdr3_aa: CASSLDRQAFF
cdr3_nt: TGTGCCAGCAGCTTAGACAGGCAAGCTTTCTTT

j_call: TRBJ2-7
d_call: TRBD1
v_call: TRBV18
clone_size: -
cdr3_aa: CASSPGTGLYEQYF
cdr3_nt: TGTGCCAGCTCACCCGGGACAGGGCTCTACGAGCAGTACTTC